The present entry profiles one T cell receptor (beta chain) with its context. What it recognizes is unknown. The read finishes 3 residues shy of the CDR3 end, and the germline J gene is used to complete it. The record originates from a study of T cell clonality in common variable immunodeficiency. Study-wide results and caveats: Common variable immunodeficiency TCR beta sequences reportedly had fewer deletions and N-nucleotide insertions.

Measured with immunoSEQ multiplex PCR; TCRdb has only the in-frame clones, and not every one. The sample counts roughly 33,000 clones, none seen once; the ten largest own approximately 6.5%. V lost 7 bases and J lost 2; bases outside the gene matches: 5. This CDR3 has 14 residues. CDR1 and CDR2 from the germline V gene are MNHEY and SVGEGT. The chain has TRBV6-2 or TRBV6-3 and TRBJ2-4; 7 positions agree with TRBD2. Source material: peripheral blood mononuclear cells. The TCR sequence derives from a human donor with common variable immunodeficiency. CDR3 protein: CASTYGGSKNIQYF. The sequenced part of the CDR3 DNA is TGTGCCAGCACCTACGGGGGGTCCAAAAACATT.